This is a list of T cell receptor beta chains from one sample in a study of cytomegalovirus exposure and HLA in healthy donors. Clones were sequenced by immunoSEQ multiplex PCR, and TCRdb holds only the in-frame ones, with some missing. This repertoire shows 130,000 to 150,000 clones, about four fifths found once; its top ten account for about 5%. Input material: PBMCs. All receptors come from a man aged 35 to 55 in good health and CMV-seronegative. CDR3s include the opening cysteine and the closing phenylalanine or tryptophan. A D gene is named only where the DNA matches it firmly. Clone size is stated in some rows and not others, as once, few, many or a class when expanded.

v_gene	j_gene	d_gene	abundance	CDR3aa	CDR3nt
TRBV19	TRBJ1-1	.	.	CASSQGWTEAFF	TGTGCCAGTAGTCAGGGGTGGACTGAAGCTTTCTTT
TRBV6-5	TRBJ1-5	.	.	CASSYRGNNQPQHF	TGTGCCAGCAGTTACCGGGGTAACAATCAGCCCCAGCATTTT
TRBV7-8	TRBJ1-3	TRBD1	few	CASSPGQGRTGNTIYF	TGTGCCAGCAGCCCCGGACAGGGACGAACTGGAAACACCATATATTTT
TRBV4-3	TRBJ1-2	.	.	CASSQDDRRKVIYTF	TGCGCCAGCAGCCAAGATGACAGGCGAAAGGTGATCTACACCTTC
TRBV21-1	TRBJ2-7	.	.	CATNYEQYF	TGTGCCACCAACTACGAGCAGTACTTC
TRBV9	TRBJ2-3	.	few	CASSVGGGAGTDTQYF	TGTGCCAGCAGCGTAGGTGGCGGGGCTGGCACAGATACGCAGTATTTT
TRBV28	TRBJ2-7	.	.	CASSPTASHEQYF	TGTGCCAGCAGTCCGACAGCGTCCCACGAGCAGTACTTC
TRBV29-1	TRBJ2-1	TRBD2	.	CSMKSGGTPNEQFF	TGCAGCATGAAGAGCGGGGGGACCCCCAATGAGCAGTTCTTC
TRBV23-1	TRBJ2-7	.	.	CASSQFSLGTTPYEQYF	TGCGCCAGCAGTCAATTTTCGTTGGGGACAACCCCCTACGAGCAGTACTTC
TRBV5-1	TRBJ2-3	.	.	CASSLATNPPGDTQYF	TGCGCCAGCAGCTTGGCCACAAACCCCCCGGGGGATACGCAGTATTTT
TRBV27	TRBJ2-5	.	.	CASSRLPGRQETQYF	TGTGCCAGCAGCCGTTTACCGGGTCGTCAGGAGACCCAGTACTTC
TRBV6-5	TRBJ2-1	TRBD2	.	CASSQGLVSYNEQFF	TGTGCCAGCAGTCAAGGACTAGTTTCCTACAATGAGCAGTTCTTC
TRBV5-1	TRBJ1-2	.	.	CASSLDSYTF	TGCGCCAGCAGCTTGGACAGCTACACCTTC
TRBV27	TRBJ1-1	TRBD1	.	CASSLTLGQGFEAFF	TGTGCCAGCAGTTTAACTCTGGGACAGGGGTTCGAAGCTTTCTTT
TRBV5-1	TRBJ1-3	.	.	CASSPDSLRSGNTIYF	TGCGCCAGCAGCCCGGACTCCCTGAGATCTGGAAACACCATATATTTT
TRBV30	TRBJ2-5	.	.	CAWSVAEGAVNF	.
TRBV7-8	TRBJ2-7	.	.	CASSLGHSEQYF	TGTGCCAGCAGCTTAGGACACAGCGAGCAGTACTTC
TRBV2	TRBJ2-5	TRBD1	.	CASSEEGTGFLETQYF	TGTGCCAGCAGTGAAGAAGGGACAGGGTTTTTGGAGACCCAGTACTTC
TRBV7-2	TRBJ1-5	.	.	CASSLGRNQPQHF	TGTGCCAGCAGCTTGGGCCGGAATCAGCCCCAGCATTTT
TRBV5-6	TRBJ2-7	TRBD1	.	CASSSGQLYEQYF	TGTGCCAGCAGCTCGGGACAGCTCTACGAGCAGTACTTC
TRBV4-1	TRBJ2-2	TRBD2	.	CASSQARGTSDTGELFF	TGCGCCAGCAGCCAAGCCCGAGGGACTAGCGACACCGGGGAGCTGTTTTTT
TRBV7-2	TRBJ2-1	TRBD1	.	CASSSNRGRNDNEQFF	TGTGCCAGCAGCTCTAACAGGGGGCGCAACGACAATGAGCAGTTCTTC
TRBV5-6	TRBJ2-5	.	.	CASSLVVSQEYF	TGTGCCAGCAGCTTGGTTGTCTCCCAGGAGTACTTC
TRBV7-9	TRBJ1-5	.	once	CASSQGNQPQHF	TGTGCCAGCAGCCAGGGCAATCAGCCCCAGCATTTT
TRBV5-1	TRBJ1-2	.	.	CASSLDPGSNYGYTF	TGCGCCAGCAGCTTGGATCCGGGGTCTAACTATGGCTACACCTTC
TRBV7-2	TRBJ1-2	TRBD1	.	CASSTRGHNYGYTF	TGTGCCAGCAGCACCAGGGGGCATAACTATGGCTACACCTTC
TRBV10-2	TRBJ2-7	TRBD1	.	CAAAPGQAYEQYF	TGCGCCGCCGCCCCGGGACAGGCCTACGAGCAGTACTTC
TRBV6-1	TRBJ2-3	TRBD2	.	CASSEDGGGARDTQYF	TGTGCCAGCAGTGAAGATGGCGGGGGGGCCCGCGATACGCAGTATTTT
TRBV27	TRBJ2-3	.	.	CASSLLADYPTDTQYF	TGTGCCAGCAGCCTCCTAGCAGACTACCCCACAGATACGCAGTATTTT
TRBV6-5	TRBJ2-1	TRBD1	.	CASSLTGGNEQFF	TGTGCCAGCAGTTTGACAGGGGGCAATGAGCAGTTCTTC
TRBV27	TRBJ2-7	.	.	CASSLNRLYEQYF	TGTGCCAGCAGTTTAAACAGGCTCTACGAGCAGTACTTC
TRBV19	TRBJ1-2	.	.	CASSNIQISYGYTF	TGTGCCAGTAGTAATATACAGATTTCCTATGGCTACACCTTC
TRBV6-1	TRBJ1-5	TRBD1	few	CASSEGTVGSQPQHF	TGTGCCAGCAGTGAGGGGACAGTTGGAAGTCAGCCCCAGCATTTT
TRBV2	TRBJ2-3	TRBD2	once	CASVSGGWDTQYF	TGTGCCAGCGTAAGCGGGGGGTGGGATACGCAGTATTTT
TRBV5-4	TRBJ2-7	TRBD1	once	CASSRDRGHLYEQYF	TGTGCCAGCAGCCGGGACAGGGGGCACCTCTACGAGCAGTACTTC
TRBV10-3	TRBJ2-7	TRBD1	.	CASSGQVYEQYF	TGTGCCTCGTCAGGACAGGTCTACGAGCAGTACTTC
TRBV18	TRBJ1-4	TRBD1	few	CASSPGQVEKLFF	TGTGCCAGCTCACCCGGACAGGTTGAAAAACTGTTTTTT